A selection of T cell receptor beta chains follows, all from one sample in a study of CD8+ T cells in alopecia areata. Repertoires were generated with immunoSEQ multiplex PCR, while TCRdb's copy carries only in-frame clones and drops some. The top ten clones hold over 12% of a sample with about 150,000 clones, about 87% of them seen once. The sample was CD8+ T cells sorted from blood, taken at week 0. The receptors come from a human donor with alopecia areata. Both conserved end residues are part of each CDR3. The D gene is left open where the match is weak. Some rows have no size entry. The others give once, few or many, or a class for an expanded clone.

TRBJ2-7	TRBV27	-	-	CASSGTGISYEQYF	TGTGCCAGCAGCGGTACAGGGATTTCCTACGAGCAGTACTTC
TRBJ2-1	TRBV6-1	-	TRBD1	CASSDLRDRGLDEQFF	TGTGCCAGCAGTGACCTCCGGGACAGGGGCCTTGATGAGCAGTTCTTC
TRBJ2-7	TRBV5-6	-	-	CASSPLTATNSYEQYF	TGTGCCAGCAGCCCACTAACAGCCACTAACTCCTACGAGCAGTACTTC
TRBJ1-1	TRBV30	-	-	CAWRVGPEAFF	TGTGCCTGGAGGGTGGGTCCTGAAGCTTTCTTT
TRBJ2-1	TRBV9	-	TRBD2	CASSAGTSGTYNEQFF	TGTGCCAGCAGCGCCGGGACTAGCGGAACCTACAATGAGCAGTTCTTC
TRBJ2-1	TRBV4-1	-	-	CASSPGLNNEQFF	TGCGCCAGCAGCCCGGGACTGAACAATGAGCAGTTCTTC
TRBJ1-1	TRBV29-1	-	-	CSVGGSEAFF	TGCAGCGTTGGCGGGAGTGAAGCTTTCTTT
TRBJ2-1	TRBV30	-	TRBD2	CAWSIGTSGSIF	TGTGCCTGGAGTATAGGGACTAGCGGGAGTATCTTC
TRBJ2-7	TRBV4-1	-	-	CASSQDLTGAVGEQYF	TGCGCCAGCAGCCAAGATCTGACCGGGGCGGTTGGTGAGCAGTACTTC
TRBJ2-5	TRBV4-1	-	TRBD2	CASSQPLAGGKTQYF	TGCGCCAGCAGCCAACCCCTAGCGGGAGGAAAGACCCAGTACTTC
TRBJ2-7	TRBV5-1	few	-	CASSGRTHPYEQYF	TGCGCCAGCAGCGGGCGGACCCACCCCTACGAGCAGTACTTC
TRBJ1-1	TRBV9	-	-	CASSVGGASTEAFF	TGTGCCAGCAGCGTAGGGGGGGCCAGCACTGAAGCTTTCTTT
TRBJ2-7	TRBV29-1	few	-	CSVEDLGPQQQYF	TGCAGCGTTGAAGATCTTGGACCGCAGCAGCAGTACTTC
TRBJ1-1	TRBV25-1	-	-	CASSESATAATEAFF	TGTGCCAGCAGTGAATCCGCAACTGCGGCCACTGAAGCTTTCTTT
TRBJ2-1	TRBV5-4	-	TRBD2	CASTGSGRAGGYNEQFF	TGTGCCAGCACCGGTAGCGGGAGGGCCGGTGGTTACAATGAGCAGTTCTTC
TRBJ2-1	TRBV5-1	once	TRBD2	CASSLLGTSGGAYNEQFF	TGCGCCAGCAGCTTACTTGGGACTAGCGGGGGAGCCTACAATGAGCAGTTCTTC
TRBJ2-7	TRBV4-2	-	-	CASSQDGVNREWEQYF	TGTGCCAGCAGCCAAGATGGGGTCAATAGGGAGTGGGAGCAGTACTTC
TRBJ1-5	TRBV15	-	TRBD1	CATGTGKNQPQHF	TGTGCCACCGGGACAGGGAAGAATCAGCCCCAGCATTTT
TRBJ2-7	TRBV5-4	-	-	CASSPYSGNYEQYF	TGTGCCAGCAGCCCCTACAGTGGAAACTACGAGCAGTACTTC
TRBJ1-2	TRBV10-3	-	-	CATQNDNYGYTF	TGTGCCACACAGAACGATAACTATGGCTACACCTTC
TRBJ2-7	TRBV15	-	-	CATSRQYMFEDEQYF	TGTGCCACCAGCAGGCAATATATGTTTGAGGACGAGCAGTACTTC
TRBJ1-1	TRBV7-6	-	-	CASSFREGGTEAFF	TGTGCCAGCAGCTTCAGAGAAGGTGGCACTGAAGCTTTCTTT
TRBJ2-7	TRBV7-9	-	TRBD2	CASSPLTSGSSLSYEQYF	TGTGCCAGCAGCCCTCTGACTAGCGGGAGTTCCTTATCCTACGAGCAGTACTTC
TRBJ2-1	TRBV27	-	-	CASSFGTTYNEQFF	TGTGCCAGCAGTTTTGGGACAACCTACAATGAGCAGTTCTTC
TRBJ2-7	TRBV4-2	-	TRBD2	CASSQEGTSGLYEQYF	TGTGCCAGCAGCCAAGAAGGGACTAGCGGCCTCTACGAGCAGTACTTC
TRBJ2-7	TRBV28	-	TRBD2	CASRPTSGGAHEQYF	TGTGCCAGCAGACCTACTAGCGGGGGGGCCCACGAGCAGTACTTC
TRBJ2-7	TRBV6-6	-	-	CASSYASSYEQYF	TGTGCCAGCAGTTACGCTAGTAGCTACGAGCAGTACTTC
TRBJ1-1	TRBV9	few	-	CASSETMNTEAFF	TGTGCCAGCAGCGAAACAATGAACACTGAAGCTTTCTTT
TRBJ2-3	TRBV6-4	-	TRBD2	CASSVGGGATDTQYF	TGTGCCAGCAGTGTAGGCGGGGGGGCCACAGATACGCAGTATTTT
TRBJ1-1	TRBV6-6	-	-	CASSYGSQVNTEAFF	TGTGCCAGCAGTTACGGATCTCAAGTGAACACTGAAGCTTTCTTT
TRBJ2-7	TRBV5-1	-	TRBD2	CASSSHSGRTREQYF	TGCGCCAGCAGCTCCCATAGCGGGAGGACCCGCGAGCAGTACTTC
TRBJ2-3	TRBV6-6	-	TRBD2	CASSLGREEIADTQYF	TGTGCCAGCAGTTTGGGGCGGGAGGAGATAGCGGATACGCAGTATTTT
TRBJ1-2	TRBV25-1	-	-	CASTLSDAGYGYTF	TGTGCCAGCACCCTCTCGGACGCCGGTTATGGCTACACCTTC
TRBJ2-7	TRBV9	-	TRBD2	CASSVDSGGVDEQYF	TGTGCCAGCAGCGTAGACTCGGGAGGGGTCGACGAGCAGTACTTC
TRBJ2-7	TRBV6-5	-	TRBD1	CASSPETGEYYEQYF	TGTGCCAGCAGCCCAGAGACAGGGGAATACTACGAGCAGTACTTC
TRBJ2-1	TRBV4-1	-	-	CASSQESDNEQFF	TGCGCCAGCAGCCAAGAATCGGACAATGAGCAGTTCTTC
TRBJ2-2	TRBV13	once	-	CASSNLRELNTGELFF	TGTGCCAGCAGCAATCTCAGAGAGTTGAACACCGGGGAGCTGTTTTTT
TRBJ1-5	TRBV7-2	-	-	CASSSHPGDQPQHF	TGTGCCAGCAGCTCACACCCCGGGGATCAGCCCCAGCATTTT
TRBJ2-7	TRBV13	few	-	CASSFLGQDEQYF	TGTGCCAGCAGCTTCCTAGGGCAGGACGAGCAGTACTTC
TRBJ2-7	TRBV29-1	-	TRBD2	CSVAPSGYYEQYF	TGCAGCGTTGCACCTAGCGGGTACTACGAGCAGTACTTC
TRBJ2-1	TRBV7-2	-	-	CASSTTGLGHEQFF	TGTGCCAGCAGCACCACGGGCCTTGGGCACGAGCAGTTCTTC
TRBJ2-7	TRBV27	-	TRBD1	CASSPGQIYEQYF	TGTGCCAGCAGTCCGGGACAGATCTACGAGCAGTACTTC
TRBJ1-1	TRBV29-1	-	-	CSVELGADTEAFF	TGCAGCGTTGAATTGGGGGCCGACACTGAAGCTTTCTTT
TRBJ2-1	TRBV16	-	TRBD2	CASSQASGRAFNEQFF	TGTGCCAGCAGCCAAGCTAGCGGGAGGGCCTTCAATGAGCAGTTCTTC